This T cell receptor (delta chain) was recorded in a study of Vδ1+ human thymocytes. Study findings and constraints: Highly polyclonal TRG and TRD repertoires with Gaussian CDR3 length distributions appeared in thymus. TRG sequences recurred across donors, whereas TRD sequences stayed essentially private.

Extracted RNA was reverse transcribed into cDNA. The CDR3 regions were amplified by multiplex PCR from V-gene primers to a constant-region primer. TCRdb re-called the multiplex PCR reads through CATT. The sample has fewer than 25,000 delta-chain clones, over 7% seen once. On this clone: Antigen: not known.

V was clipped by 5 bases and J by 0 bases, with 7 bases between them. The CDR3 totals 13 residues. Germline CDR1 reads TSWWSYY; CDR2 reads QGS. The chain is built from TRDV1 and TRDJ1; D gene unclear. The receptor was isolated from a child younger than two who had congenital heart surgery. Sequences were obtained from Vdelta1+ gamma-delta thymocytes from the thymus. Regarding subset: FACS-sorted CD3+ TCRalphabeta- TCRVdelta1+ TCRVdelta2- thymocytes. CDR3 nucleotide sequence: TGTGCTCTTGGGAAAAGATACACCGATAAACTCATCTTT. It encodes CALGKRYTDKLIF.